Each of the 18 T cell receptor beta chains below was sequenced from the same sample in a study of blood T cell repertoires in COVID-19. Generated by immunoSEQ multiplex PCR, the TCRdb table keeps only in-frame clones and is missing some. The sample consists of a few hundred thousand clones, about 85% of them appearing once. The sequenced material came from peripheral blood. The source is a woman aged 55-69 years who had recovered from COVID-19.

V gene TRBV27 combines with J gene TRBJ2-2; 8 bases are a match to TRBD2. Per the germline V gene, CDR1 is MNHEY and CDR2 is SMNVEV (reference sequence). V gave up 6 bases and J gave up 3 bases; unmatched junction bases: 9. CDR3 size: 16 residues. CDR3 sequence (DNA): TGTGCCAGCAGCCCCCGGCCCGGGGGGGACACCGGGGAGCTGTTTTTT. Its translation: CASSPRPGGDTGELFF.

CDR3 DNA sequence: TGTGCCAGCACCCCGGGACTAGCGGGTTTCCTTTACAATGAGCAGTTCTTC. Amino acid sequence: CASTPGLAGFLYNEQFF. V usage is TRBV5-6 and J usage is TRBJ2-1; 12 positions agree with TRBD2. The junction had 11 bases not matched to a gene; V was cut back by 6 bases and J by 4 bases. This CDR3 has 17 amino acids. From germline, CDR1 is SGHDT and CDR2 YYEEEE. The full variable domain, its missing parts supplied by reference TRBV5-6 and TRBJ2-1, is DAGVTQSPTHLIKTRGQQVTLRCSPKSGHDTVSWYQQALGQGPQFIFQYYEEEERQRGNFPDRFSGHQFPNYSSELNVNALLLGDSALYLCASTPGLAGFLYNEQFFGPGTRLTVL.

The chain joins TRBV2 to TRBJ1-1; D not resolved. Looked up from germline, CDR1 is SNHLY and CDR2 is FYNNEI. The CDR3 contains 13 residues. The CDR3 loop is CATIGEYNTEAFF. DNA of the CDR3: TGTGCTACCATCGGGGAATATAACACTGAAGCTTTCTTT.

J is TRBJ1-4 and V is TRBV6-5; the D gene is possibly TRBD1 (5 bases). The germline gives CDR1 MNHEY, CDR2 SVGAGI. V lost 0 bases and J 10 bases, leaving 15 bases between the germline ends. The CDR3 extends over 15 amino acids. CDR3 coding DNA: TGTGCCAGCAGTTACTCCGGGGGAAGGGTGGGAAAACTGTTTTTT. The encoded protein is CASSYSGGRVGKLFF.

The chain combines TRBV27 with TRBJ2-7, with TRBD1 identical over 9 bases. Germline loops: CDR1 MNHEY, CDR2 SMNVEV (reference sequence). V shed 6 bases, J shed 5 bases, and the junction held 8 bases outside the gene matches. This CDR3 region has 14 residues. The CDR3, as DNA: TGTGCCAGCAGGGCGAACACAGGGGGCCACGAGCAGTACTTC. It yields the protein CASRANTGGHEQYF.

The V call is TRBV3-1 (or the pseudogene TRBV3-2), the J call TRBJ1-2; 9 nucleotides line up with TRBD1. The CDR3 covers 16 residues. After removal of 5 bases from V and 2 bases from J, the junction contained 9 bases not matched to a gene. Germline lookup yields CDR1 LGHDT and CDR2 YNNKEL (reference sequence). CDR3 in amino acids: CASSSTGTGKNYGYTF. The DNA for the CDR3 is TGTGCCAGCAGCTCCACCGGGACAGGGAAAAACTATGGCTACACCTTC.

The rearrangement links TRBV18 to TRBJ2-3; 7 nucleotides align to TRBD1. Trimming at V came to 0 bases and at J to 4 bases, leaving 4 bases not matched to a gene. The CDR3 has 15 residues. Germline CDR1 is KGHSH and CDR2 is LQKENI. The CDR3 here is CASSPPSRGSDTQYF. As DNA, the CDR3 is TGTGCCAGCTCACCACCGAGCAGGGGGTCAGATACGCAGTATTTT.

This chain connects TRBV5-1 to TRBJ2-3; D perhaps matches TRBD2 (6 bases). Germline CDR1 reads SGHRS; CDR2 reads YFSETQ. This CDR3 comprises 13 residues. V was shortened by 4 bases and J by 2 bases, with 8 bases between the two germline ends. The CDR3 region is CASSRDFTDTQYF. The CDR3 DNA follows: TGCGCCAGCAGCCGGGACTTCACAGATACGCAGTATTTT.

The chain employs TRBV6-6 and TRBJ2-7; 7 positions match TRBD2. CDR3 length: 11 amino acids. V lost 5 bases, J lost 9 bases, and 4 bases stayed unmatched. Germline lookup yields CDR1 MNHNY and CDR2 SVGAGI (reference sequence). In nucleotides, the CDR3 is TGTGCCAGCAGTAGGGAGGGTTGGCAGTACTTC. This codes for CASSREGWQYF.

This clone appeared a few times. V and J are TRBV5-6 and TRBJ1-4; D unresolved. Trimming removed 4 bases from V and 14 bases from J, with 18 bases in between. The CDR3 extends over 13 amino acids. CDR1 and CDR2 (germline): SGHDT, YYEEEE. As DNA, the CDR3 is TGTGCCAGCAGCCCGCGGAGGGCTACGAGTCTGTTTTTT. Its protein is CASSPRRATSLFF. Together with reference TRBV5-6 and TRBJ1-4, the CDR3 gives the full variable domain: DAGVTQSPTHLIKTRGQQVTLRCSPKSGHDTVSWYQQALGQGPQFIFQYYEEEERQRGNFPDRFSGHQFPNYSSELNVNALLLGDSALYLCASSPRRATSLFFGSGTQLSVL.

The chain is built from TRBV27 and TRBJ2-2; 10 bases are shared with TRBD1. V trimming: 6 bases; J trimming: 2 bases; junction bases outside the gene matches: 6. Germline loops: CDR1 MNHEY, CDR2 SMNVEV (reference sequence). The CDR3 length is 16 residues. CDR3 protein: CASRRDRGRNTGELFF. The CDR3 DNA follows: TGTGCCAGCAGGCGGGACAGGGGTCGAAACACCGGGGAGCTGTTTTTT.

The rearrangement links TRBV9 to TRBJ1-2; D call uncertain. Germline V lookup: CDR1 SGDLS, CDR2 YYNGEE. This CDR3 contains 13 residues. V was pared by 2 bases and J by 0 bases, with 5 bases between. This CDR3 reads CASSVGTNYGYTF. The DNA of the CDR3 is TGTGCCAGCAGCGTCGGGACTAACTATGGCTACACCTTC.

The V and J genes are TRBV4-3 and TRBJ2-2; TRBD2 might be the D (5 bases). The CDR3 totals 17 residues. Trimming removed 0 bases at V and 3 bases at J, with 14 bases between. The germline V gene has CDR1 LGHNA and CDR2 YSLEER. CDR3 bases: TGCGCCAGCAGCCAAGATCCCGCGGGCCCAGACACCGGGGAGCTGTTTTTT. Its translation is CASSQDPAGPDTGELFF.

This clone is a singleton in its sample. The chain couples TRBV7-8 to TRBJ1-2; 8 bases are shared with TRBD1. Germline values: CDR1 SGHVS, CDR2 FQNEAQ. The ends lost 5 bases at V and 8 bases at J; junction bases unmatched: 19. The CDR3 covers 17 residues. The CDR3 coding sequence is TGTGCCAGCAGCCCAACCCGCGGGACAGGCCTAATGGGCGGCTACACCTTC. Its protein product is CASSPTRGTGLMGGYTF. The full variable domain, with the rest looked up from reference TRBV7-8 and TRBJ1-2, is GAGVSQSPRYKVAKRGQDVALRCDPISGHVSLFWYQQALGQGPEFLTYFQNEAQLDKSGLPSDRFFAERPEGSVSTLKIQRTQQEDSAVYLCASSPTRGTGLMGGYTFGSGTRLTVV.

The rearrangement links TRBV9 to TRBJ2-1, with 9 positions matching TRBD2. In germline, CDR1 is SGDLS, CDR2 YYNGEE. Trimming took 0 bases from V and 8 from J; bases not matched to a gene: 6. The CDR3 contains 15 residues. CDR3 nucleotide sequence: TGTGCCAGCAGCGTAGGAGCGGGGGGTTTGGATGAGCAGTTCTTC. Its protein product is CASSVGAGGLDEQFF. Combining the CDR3 with reference TRBV9 and TRBJ2-1 gives the whole variable domain DSGVTQTPKHLITATGQRVTLRCSPRSGDLSVYWYQQSLDQGLQFLIQYYNGEERAKGNILERFSAQQFPDLHSELNLSSLELGDSALYFCASSVGAGGLDEQFFGPGTRLTVL.

This clone is a singleton in its sample. The chain combines TRBV19 with TRBJ1-1, with D possibly TRBD1 on 5 matching bases. V shed 6 bases and J shed 1 base, with 15 bases lying between them. This CDR3 comprises 15 residues. The germline V gene encodes CDR1 LNHDA and CDR2 SQIVND (reference sequence). CDR3 DNA: TGTGCCAGTAGAAAAAGGGGTGTAGGGAACACTGAAGCTTTCTTT. This gives the protein CASRKRGVGNTEAFF.

The V gene is TRBV19, the J gene TRBJ2-2; maybe TRBD1 (5 bases). Trimming removed 7 bases from V and 5 bases from J, with 14 bases in between. The CDR3 is made up of 14 amino acids. Per the germline V gene, CDR1 is LNHDA and CDR2 is SQIVND (reference sequence). The CDR3 reads CASNDPGLTGELFF. The CDR3 nucleotides are TGTGCCAGTAACGATCCAGGGCTTACCGGGGAGCTGTTTTTT.

The CDR3 loop reads CASSLSQRGVTDTQYF. CDR3 nucleotide sequence: TGTGCCAGCAGCTTAAGCCAGCGGGGGGTCACAGATACGCAGTATTTT. This rearrangement joins TRBV7-2 to TRBJ2-3, with 9 nucleotides matching TRBD2. Germline V gives CDR1 SGHTA, CDR2 FQGNSA. The CDR3 loop spans 16 amino acids. V dropped 2 bases and J dropped 2; count of bases not matched to a gene: 5.